Below are 24 T cell receptor beta chains sequenced from a single sample in a study of control samples from healthy donors and cancer patients. Profiled with immunoSEQ multiplex PCR; TCRdb holds only in-frame clones, not every one. The table includes about 170,000 clones, about 94% detected once. The sample comprised blood. The receptors were gathered from a woman aged 55-69 years in good health.

The chain couples TRBV5-1 to TRBJ1-2, with TRBD1 matching over 8 bases. CDR3 length: 15 amino acids. The germline CDR1 and CDR2 sequences are SGHRS and YFSETQ. J gave up 8 bases and V 3 bases, and 12 bases lay outside the gene matches. In nucleotides, the CDR3 is TGCGCCAGCAGCTCAGAAGGACAGGGATTTTGGGGCTACACCTTC. Residues: CASSSEGQGFWGYTF. Filled out from reference TRBV5-1 and TRBJ1-2, the complete variable domain reads KAGVTQTPRYLIKTRGQQVTLSCSPISGHRSVSWYQQTPGQGLQFLFEYFSETQRNKGNFPGRFSGRQFSNSRSEMNVSTLELGDSALYLCASSSEGQGFWGYTFGSGTRLTVV.

This chain joins TRBV18 and TRBJ1-5, with D perhaps TRBD1 (5 bases). CDR1 is KGHSH and CDR2 is LQKENI in the germline V gene. This CDR3 comprises 15 residues. The V and J ends lost 1 base and 3 bases respectively, with 10 bases between them. This CDR3 is CASSPRGTDNQPQHF. The CDR3 nucleotides are TGTGCCAGCTCACCACGGGGGACGGACAATCAGCCCCAGCATTTT.

The rearrangement uses TRBV19 and TRBJ1-2, with a tentative D call TRBD1 (5 bases). The length of the CDR3 is 15 residues. Germline CDR1 reads LNHDA; CDR2 reads SQIVND (reference sequence). Trimming stripped 3 bases from V and 4 bases from J, with 15 bases between. The chain's CDR3 is CASSMGRQSTYGYTF. The CDR3 DNA reads TGTGCCAGTAGTATGGGACGACAGAGCACCTATGGCTACACCTTC.

This clone was observed a single time. V and J are TRBV2 and TRBJ2-2; D ambiguous. V lost 3 bases, J lost 2 bases, and 16 bases lay in between. The CDR3 consists of 17 residues. The germline V gene encodes CDR1 SNHLY and CDR2 FYNNEI. The CDR3 region is CASSDNRDRINTGELFF. CDR3 nucleotides: TGTGCCAGCAGTGATAACAGAGACCGAATAAACACCGGGGAGCTGTTTTTT. Full variable domain (outside the CDR3, taken from reference TRBV2 and TRBJ2-2): EPEVTQTPSHQVTQMGQEVILRCVPISNHLYFYWYRQILGQKVEFLVSFYNNEISEKSEIFDDQFSVERPDGSNFTLKIRSTKLEDSAMYFCASSDNRDRINTGELFFGEGSRLTVL.

The rearrangement links TRBV6-2 or TRBV6-3 to TRBJ2-5; D possibly uses TRBD1 or TRBD2 (5 bases each). Between the trimmed V and J ends, which lost 0 bases and 1 base, there was a span of 24 bases. Germline lookup yields CDR1 MNHEY and CDR2 SVGEGT. CDR3 length equals 20 residues. The CDR3 protein is CASSYSTVPDPGRPQETQYF. The CDR3, as DNA: TGTGCCAGCAGTTACTCGACGGTCCCCGACCCGGGACGGCCCCAAGAGACCCAGTACTTC.

CDR3 amino acids: CASSPGLAGGHQETQYF. The CDR3 nucleotides read TGTGCCAGCAGCCCCGGACTAGCGGGGGGGCATCAAGAGACCCAGTACTTC. The V call is TRBV6-2 or TRBV6-3, the J call TRBJ2-5, with 15 bases lining up with TRBD2. V was clipped by 6 bases and J by 2 bases; unmatched bases: 7. This CDR3 comprises 17 residues. Germline V lookup: CDR1 MNHEY, CDR2 SVGEGT.

This chain joins TRBV18 and TRBJ1-2; 9 positions agree with TRBD1. The V gene end was trimmed by 4 bases and the J gene end by 4 bases; junction bases not matched to a gene: 13. Germline V lookup: CDR1 KGHSH, CDR2 LQKENI. The CDR3 spans 17 residues. As DNA, the CDR3 is TGTGCCAGCTCACTGGACAGGGGCCGCCGATTGGGCTATGGCTACACCTTC. It codes for CASSLDRGRRLGYGYTF.

V gene TRBV5-1 combines with J gene TRBJ2-5; D is undetermined. The V end lost 9 bases, the J end lost 1 base, and 16 bases lay between the germline ends. The CDR3 has 14 residues. Germline loops: CDR1 SGHRS, CDR2 YFSETQ. In nucleotides, the CDR3 is TGCGCCACAGCCTATTGGAGCCGCCAAGAGACCCAGTACTTC. The encoded protein is CATAYWSRQETQYF.

V is TRBV6-6 and J is TRBJ1-1; D remains unclear. Germline V CDR1 and CDR2: MNHNY, SVGAGI (reference sequence). Trimming removed 2 bases from V and 11 bases from J, with 9 bases in between. This CDR3 is built from 11 residues. The DNA for the CDR3 is TGTGCCAGCAGTTACGAATCGGGGGCTTTCTTT. Residues: CASSYESGAFF.

This rearrangement joins TRBV10-3 to TRBJ2-2, with D unresolved. The V end was cut by 0 bases, the J end by 5 bases, with 10 bases between. Germline V gene lookup returns CDR1 ENHRY and CDR2 SYGVKD. This CDR3 is 15 amino acids long. CDR3 region: CAISESISVTGELFF. The CDR3 bases are TGTGCCATCAGTGAGTCCATCTCCGTAACCGGGGAGCTGTTTTTT.

The chain uses TRBV9 and TRBJ2-5, with D possibly being TRBD2 (7 bases). V gave up 3 bases and J gave up 5 bases, with 17 bases separating them. The CDR3 length is 15 residues. The V gene's germline CDR1 is SGDLS and CDR2 YYNGEE. The CDR3 spells CASSGEGGARETQYF. In nucleotides, the CDR3 is TGTGCCAGCAGCGGGGAGGGGGGGGCTAGGGAGACCCAGTACTTC.

The J gene is TRBJ2-5, the V gene TRBV1; the D call of TRBD2 is as the table states it, not checked on the DNA. TRBV1 is classified as a pseudogene. The CDR3 covers 18 residues. The CDR3 DNA is TGCACCAGCAGCTCAGGACTAGCGGGGGGCTTGTACCAAGAGACCCAGTACTTC. Its translation is CTSSSGLAGGLYQETQYF.

This chain connects TRBV4-3 to TRBJ1-1, with 8 bases lining up with TRBD1. J was trimmed by 7 bases and V by 0 bases; bases with no gene match: 10. CDR3 length: 16 amino acids. Germline values: CDR1 LGHNA, CDR2 YSLEER. CDR3 region: CASSQDLGRGRGEAFF. CDR3 in DNA: TGCGCCAGCAGCCAAGACCTGGGCAGGGGGCGCGGTGAAGCTTTCTTT.

This chain connects TRBV12-3 or TRBV12-4 to TRBJ1-2; TRBD1 might be the D (6 bases). The V end lost 5 bases, the J end lost 8 bases, and 15 bases lay between the germline ends. The CDR3 totals 13 residues. The CDR3 sequence is CASSLTGLGGYTF. The CDR3, as DNA: TGTGCCAGCAGTCTAACAGGGCTGGGAGGCTACACCTTC.

This chain connects TRBV7-9 to TRBJ1-1; possible D gene TRBD1, 5 bases. Per germline, CDR1 SEHNR and CDR2 FQNEAQ (reference sequence). V gave up 7 bases and J gave up 1 base, with 10 bases separating them. The CDR3 runs 13 residues. In DNA form, the CDR3 reads TGTGCCAGCACCAGGGACGGGAACACTGAAGCTTTCTTT. Translating it yields CASTRDGNTEAFF.

This clone was detected once. This rearrangement joins TRBV3-1 (or the pseudogene TRBV3-2) to TRBJ2-7, with TRBD1 as a possible D gene (6 bases). This CDR3 spans 18 amino acids. Per the germline V gene, CDR1 is LGHDT and CDR2 is YNNKEL (reference sequence). Trimming removed 0 bases at V and 2 bases at J, with 20 bases between. The CDR3 DNA is TGTGCCAGCAGCCAAGATTCGCCGTTACAGGGTTACGCCTACGAGCAGTACTTC. Translated: CASSQDSPLQGYAYEQYF.

The rearrangement links TRBV7-3 to TRBJ1-2, with D possibly matching TRBD1 (6 bases). Trimming took 4 bases from V and 2 from J, leaving 14 bases between them. Germline values: CDR1 SGHTA, CDR2 FQGTGA. CDR3 length: 15 amino acids. Written as DNA, the CDR3 is TGTGCCAGCAGCTCCCAGATTACAGGGAACTATGGCTACACCTTC. It translates to CASSSQITGNYGYTF.

This chain links TRBV18 with TRBJ1-4; D is uncertain. Germline assignment: CDR1 KGHSH and CDR2 LQKENI. The V gene lost 5 bases and the J gene lost 0 bases, with 10 bases spanning the gap. This CDR3 has 15 amino acids. In DNA, the CDR3 is TGTGCCAGCTCAGCACAGTCATCAACTAATGAAAAACTGTTTTTT. It specifies CASSAQSSTNEKLFF. The variable domain in full, completed from reference TRBV18 and TRBJ1-4, reads NAGVMQNPRHLVRRRGQEARLRCSPMKGHSHVYWYRQLPEEGLKFMVYLQKENIIDESGMPKERFSAEFPKEGPSILRIQQVVRGDSAAYFCASSAQSSTNEKLFFGSGTQLSVL.

The chain recombines TRBV9 with TRBJ1-3, with a possible D match to TRBD1 (5 bases). Germline lookup yields CDR1 SGDLS and CDR2 YYNGEE. The CDR3 spans 15 residues. Trimming left V 2 bases short and J 0 bases short, with 9 bases between. CDR3 coding DNA: TGTGCCAGCAGCGTCACAGGAAACTCTGGAAACACCATATATTTT. Translating it yields CASSVTGNSGNTIYF. The variable domain in full, with the rest retrieved from reference TRBV9 and TRBJ1-3, is DSGVTQTPKHLITATGQRVTLRCSPRSGDLSVYWYQQSLDQGLQFLIQYYNGEERAKGNILERFSAQQFPDLHSELNLSSLELGDSALYFCASSVTGNSGNTIYFGEGSWLTVV.

The rearrangement uses TRBV6-2 or TRBV6-3 and TRBJ1-5; D is possibly TRBD1 (5 bases). Trimming removed 6 bases at V and 6 bases at J, with 24 bases between. The CDR3 totals 17 residues. The germline gives CDR1 MNHEY, CDR2 SVGEGT. The CDR3 spells CASSREGATQPRQPQHF. The CDR3 DNA follows: TGTGCCAGCAGCCGAGAAGGGGCGACACAGCCGCGTCAGCCCCAGCATTTT.

V usage is TRBV6-2 or TRBV6-3 and J usage is TRBJ1-5; D may be TRBD1 (5 bases). The CDR3 consists of 15 residues. V was shortened by 4 bases and J by 2 bases, with 12 bases between the two germline ends. Germline assignment: CDR1 MNHEY and CDR2 SVGEGT. The CDR3, as DNA: TGTGCCAGCAGTTTGCCGGGACGGGGCAATCAGCCCCAGCATTTT. Translating gives CASSLPGRGNQPQHF.

V usage is TRBV30 and J usage is TRBJ1-2; tentative D call: TRBD1 (5 bases). From germline, CDR1 is GTSNPN and CDR2 SVGIG (reference sequence). V lost 0 bases, J lost 3 bases, and 8 bases lay in between. The CDR3 spans 13 residues. CDR3 in DNA: TGTGCCTGGAGTGTAGGGGCAGACTATGGCTACACCTTC. This encodes CAWSVGADYGYTF. Using reference TRBV30 and TRBJ1-2 for the parts outside the CDR3, the full variable domain is SQTIHQWPATLVQPVGSPLSLECTVEGTSNPNLYWYRQAAGRGLQLLFYSVGIGQISSEVPQNLSASRPQDRQFILSSKKLLLSDSGFYLCAWSVGADYGYTFGSGTRLTVV.

In this sample, this clone turned up a few times. The chain employs TRBV6-5 and TRBJ1-6; the match to TRBD1 covers 9 bases. The length of the CDR3 is 14 residues. The germline V gene encodes CDR1 MNHEY and CDR2 SVGAGI. The J segment lost 9 bases and the V segment lost 6 bases, leaving 6 bases of the junction unmatched. CDR3 loop: CASSIQGASSPLHF. In DNA form, the CDR3 reads TGTGCCAGCAGCATACAGGGGGCTAGTTCACCCCTCCACTTT.

V gene TRBV4-3 combines with J gene TRBJ1-2, with unresolved D. This CDR3 is 13 amino acids long. V lost 0 bases, J lost 8 bases, and 10 bases lay in between. Germline V gene data show CDR1 as LGHNA and CDR2 as YSLEER. The CDR3 region is CASSQDFRNGYTF. CDR3 nucleotide sequence: TGCGCCAGCAGCCAAGATTTCAGGAACGGCTACACCTTC.